The 29 T cell receptor beta chains given below trace back to one sample, sequenced in a study of Graves' ophthalmopathy and Graves' hyperthyroidism. The sequenced template was RNA, covering the TCR beta CDR3 region. RT-PCR with HTBI primers came first, then second-round multiplex PCR. One entry per CDR3 protein results from TCRdb running MiXCR on the multiplex PCR reads. Among over a million distinct CDR3 sequences, about two fifths were seen once, and the ten largest hold around 10%. The specimen sequenced was peripheral blood or thyroid tissue (not recorded which). The receptors were gathered from an adult man with Graves' hyperthyroidism.

This clonotype came up a few times. The chain employs TRBV24-1 and TRBJ1-3; unclear D gene. The CDR3 consists of 13 residues. Germline loops: CDR1 KGHDR, CDR2 SFDVKD. V was trimmed by 4 bases and J by 0 bases, leaving 3 bases between them. CDR3 in amino acids: CATSDNSGNTIYF. For the CDR3, the DNA is TGTGCCACCAGTGACAACTCTGGAAACACCATATATTTT.

This clonotype has ten or more counts. The genes are TRBV10-3 and TRBJ2-7; 8 bases match TRBD2. The J segment lost 9 bases and the V segment lost 2 bases, leaving 3 bases of the junction unmatched. Per germline, CDR1 ENHRY and CDR2 SYGVKD. This CDR3 region has 12 residues. The CDR3 loop is CAISERLAGQYF. CDR3 bases: TGTGCCATCAGTGAGAGGCTAGCGGGGCAGTACTTC.

The rearrangement links TRBV7-9 to TRBJ1-1; 7 bases fit TRBD1. With 6 bases clipped from V and 4 bases from J, the junction kept 8 bases outside the gene matches. This CDR3 comprises 14 residues. Per germline, CDR1 SEHNR and CDR2 FQNEAQ (reference sequence). The CDR3 DNA sequence: TGTGCCAGCAGACCCACAGGGGACGGCACTGAAGCTTTCTTT. The encoded protein is CASRPTGDGTEAFF. Supplemented by reference TRBV7-9 and TRBJ1-1, the full variable domain reads DTGVSQNPRHKITKRGQNVTFRCDPISEHNRLYWYRQTLGQGPEFLTYFQNEAQLEKSRLLSDRFSAERPKGSFSTLEIQRTEQGDSAMYLCASRPTGDGTEAFFGQGTRLTVV.

The genes are TRBV10-3 and TRBJ2-6; either TRBD1 or TRBD2 may supply D (5 bases each). Germline V lookup: CDR1 ENHRY, CDR2 SYGVKD. The CDR3 is made up of 18 amino acids. V lost 2 bases and J 0 bases, leaving 14 bases between the germline ends. The CDR3 sequence: CAISEGLLGDSGANVLTF. Written as DNA, the CDR3 is TGTGCCATCAGTGAGGGCCTTCTGGGGGACTCTGGGGCCAACGTCCTGACTTTC.

This clonotype appeared many times. The chain is built from TRBV15 and TRBJ2-7; 7 nucleotides agree with TRBD2. Trimming cost V 6 bases and J 0 bases; bases outside gene matches: 8. The CDR3 loop spans 15 amino acids. Looked up from germline, CDR1 is LNHNV and CDR2 is YYDKDF (reference sequence). This chain's CDR3 is CATRKVGGTSYEQYF. For the CDR3, the DNA is TGTGCCACCAGGAAAGTCGGGGGGACCTCCTACGAGCAGTACTTC.

V is TRBV12-3 or TRBV12-4 and J is TRBJ2-2; no clear D gene. V lost 5 bases, J lost 7 bases, and 14 bases lay in between. The CDR3 length is 14 residues. The CDR3 is CASSVDFSGGELFF. Written as DNA, the CDR3 is TGTGCCAGCAGTGTTGATTTCTCGGGCGGGGAGCTGTTTTTT.

This clonotype was seen a few times. The DNA of the CDR3 is TGCAGTGAGTCGAAGTCGCGGGGCAGGGGGCGAAGCGAGCAGTACTTC. Amino acids: CSESKSRGRGRSEQYF. The chain joins TRBV20-1 to TRBJ2-7; 8 nucleotides match TRBD1. The CDR3 consists of 16 residues. V lost 7 bases, J lost 6 bases, and 20 bases stayed unmatched. Germline values: CDR1 DFQATT, CDR2 SNEGSKA (reference sequence).

The rearrangement uses TRBV25-1 and TRBJ2-7; 13 nucleotides match TRBD2. The CDR3 has 17 amino acids. The germline V gene has CDR1 MGHDK and CDR2 SYGVNS. After removal of 6 bases from V and 2 bases from J, the junction contained 10 bases not matched to a gene. CDR3 DNA: TGTGCCAGCAGCTTAGCGAGTGGACTAGCGGGAGCCTACGAGCAGTACTTC. This codes for CASSLASGLAGAYEQYF.

At least ten counts were recorded for this clonotype. The chain joins TRBV4-3 to TRBJ2-7; D gene ambiguous. V lost 6 bases and J lost 6, with 15 bases in between. Per germline, CDR1 LGHNA and CDR2 YSLEER. The CDR3 loop spans 13 amino acids. The CDR3 nucleotides read TGCGCCAGCAGTGTCAGCACTCGGGTCGAGCAGTACTTC. Translated: CASSVSTRVEQYF.

This clonotype was observed a few times. The CDR3 sequence: CASSLNGPWANSPLHF. CDR3 sequence (DNA): TGTGCCAGCAGCTTAAACGGACCGTGGGCTAATTCACCCCTCCACTTT. The gene calls are TRBV7-3 and TRBJ1-6; no clear D gene. Germline V gene sequence: CDR1 SGHTA, CDR2 FQGTGA. The CDR3 spans 16 residues. The V end was cut by 1 base, the J end by 6 bases, with 13 bases between. Drawing the rest from reference TRBV7-3 and TRBJ1-6, the complete variable domain is GAGVSQTPSNKVTEKGKYVELRCDPISGHTALYWYRQSLGQGPEFLIYFQGTGAADDSGLPNDRFFAVRPEGSVSTLKIQRTERGDSAVYLCASSLNGPWANSPLHFGNGTRLTVT.

The table lists this clonotype with a few counts. The J gene is TRBJ2-5, the V gene TRBV28; 8 bases agree with TRBD2. The CDR3 runs 14 residues. CDR1 is MDHEN, CDR2 SYDVKM, per germline. With 5 bases clipped from V and 5 bases from J, the junction kept 7 bases outside the gene matches. CDR3 in amino acids: CASSVREGAETQYF. The CDR3 DNA follows: TGTGCCAGCAGTGTCCGGGAGGGCGCTGAGACCCAGTACTTC. Drawing the rest from reference TRBV28 and TRBJ2-5, the complete variable domain is DVKVTQSSRYLVKRTGEKVFLECVQDMDHENMFWYRQDPGLGLRLIYFSYDVKMKEKGDIPEGYSVSREKKERFSLILESASTNQTSMYLCASSVREGAETQYFGPGTRLLVL.

This clonotype was detected only a few times. The chain links TRBV7-2 to TRBJ1-5; D possibly corresponds to TRBD1 (5 bases). Germline loops: CDR1 SGHTA, CDR2 FQGNSA. Trimming removed 7 bases from V and 2 bases from J, with 15 bases in between. There are 15 residues in the CDR3. The CDR3 protein is CASTLGGDGNQPQHF. The CDR3 coding sequence is TGTGCCAGCACCCTGGGGGGGGACGGCAATCAGCCCCAGCATTTT.

This clonotype was observed a few times. The genes are TRBV5-6 and TRBJ1-2, with TRBD1 as a possible D gene (6 bases). Germline V gene data show CDR1 as SGHDT and CDR2 as YYEEEE. Trimming shortened V by 3 bases and J by 5 bases, and 14 bases separated the two germline ends. CDR3 length equals 14 residues. In nucleotides, the CDR3 is TGTGCCAGCAGCTCGATCGGGGGCCTTTATGGCTACACCTTC. Translating gives CASSSIGGLYGYTF.

This clonotype was seen more than once but under ten times. The rearrangement links TRBV12-3 or TRBV12-4 to TRBJ2-5; D perhaps matches TRBD1 (5 bases). CDR3 length equals 15 residues. The V end was cut by 7 bases, the J end by 2 bases, with 17 bases between. The DNA for the CDR3 is TGTGCCAGCACCACTAACAGGCACACGCAAGAGACCCAGTACTTC. Protein: CASTTNRHTQETQYF.

This clonotype was detected only a few times. The CDR3 spells CASSVESLSNSPLHF. DNA of the CDR3: TGTGCCAGCAGCGTTGAGAGTCTGAGTAATTCACCCCTCCACTTT. J is TRBJ1-6 and V is TRBV9; D gene ambiguous. The germline V gene has CDR1 SGDLS and CDR2 YYNGEE. V was cut by 2 bases and J by 6 bases, with 12 bases left in between. This CDR3 has 15 amino acids.

The V gene is TRBV5-5, the J gene TRBJ1-2, with D hard to call. This CDR3 has 14 amino acids. Germline loops: CDR1 SGHKS, CDR2 YYEKEE (reference sequence). The V gene lost 0 bases and the J gene lost 6 bases, with 12 bases spanning the gap. The CDR3 sequence is CASSLDWAGDGYTF. The CDR3 coding sequence is TGTGCCAGCAGCTTGGATTGGGCGGGAGATGGCTACACCTTC.

The sample holds a few counts of this clonotype. The chain joins TRBV12-3 or TRBV12-4 to TRBJ2-5, with D perhaps matching TRBD1 (5 bases). V was clipped by 5 bases and J by 5 bases, with 21 bases between them. This CDR3 region has 16 residues. CDR3 sequence: CASSPQGNPLRETQYF. The CDR3 region has the DNA TGTGCCAGCAGTCCCCAGGGAAACCCCCTCCGGGAGACCCAGTACTTC.

In this sample, this clonotype turned up a few times. The chain is built from TRBV5-4 and TRBJ2-7; the D gene is possibly TRBD1 (6 bases). CDR3 size: 16 residues. Trimming took 2 bases from V and 1 from J, leaving 16 bases between them. Germline V gene data show CDR1 as SGHNT and CDR2 as YYREEE (reference sequence). In DNA form, the CDR3 reads TGTGCCAGCAGCTTAGGCCCGGACAGAGCTTCCTACGAGCAGTACTTC. Translating it yields CASSLGPDRASYEQYF.

Turning to this clonotype: This may be a read error: a much more frequent sequence differs by one nucleotide. The chain couples TRBV20-1 to TRBJ1-5, with 8 nucleotides matching TRBD1. From germline, CDR1 is DFQATT and CDR2 SNEGSKA (reference sequence). The CDR3 is 14 amino acids. The CDR3 loop reads CSAQPDRANQPHHF. Here the CDR3 DNA reads TGCAGTGCCCAACCGGACAGGGCAAATCAGCCCCATCATTTT.

V gene TRBV29-1 combines with J gene TRBJ2-5; TRBD2 matches 11 bases. Germline V lookup: CDR1 SQVTM, CDR2 ANQGSEA. Trimming removed 4 bases from V and 5 bases from J; junction bases left unmatched: 9. This CDR3 contains 15 residues. The CDR3 DNA sequence: TGCAGCGTTGTGGCGACTAGCGGGACCGGGGAGACCCAGTACTTC. This gives the protein CSVVATSGTGETQYF.

This chain uses TRBV7-9 with TRBJ2-5, with D perhaps matching TRBD1 (5 bases). The CDR3 covers 12 residues. CDR1 is SEHNR, CDR2 FQNEAQ, per germline (reference sequence). V lost 5 bases to trimming and J lost 7 bases, with 11 bases between them. CDR3 region: CASSQGVRTQYF. Here the CDR3 DNA reads TGTGCCAGCAGCCAAGGGGTGCGGACCCAGTACTTC.

With regard to this clonotype: Sequence at one end of the junction differs from germline and may be a read error. V and J are TRBV7-2 and TRBJ1-4; D might be TRBD1 (5 bases). Per the germline V gene, CDR1 is SGHTA and CDR2 is FQGNSA. The CDR3 consists of 17 residues. This chain's CDR3 is CASSQTTLLGVNEKLFF. CDR3 nucleotide sequence: TGCGCCAGCAGCCAAACAACTTTGCTGGGGGTTAATGAAAAACTGTTTTTT. Combining the CDR3 with reference TRBV7-2 and TRBJ1-4 gives the whole variable domain GAGVSQSPSNKVTEKGKDVELRCDPISGHTALYWYRQSLGQGLEFLIYFQGNSAPDKSGLPSDRFSAERTGGSVSTLTIQRTQQEDSAVYLCASSQTTLLGVNEKLFFGSGTQLSVL.

This rearrangement joins TRBV29-1 to TRBJ2-5; 9 bases are a match to TRBD1. V lost 4 bases and J lost 5; bases outside the gene matches: 5. CDR1 is SQVTM and CDR2 is ANQGSEA in the germline V gene. This CDR3 region has 13 residues. Here the CDR3 DNA reads TGCAGCGTTGGGACAGGGGTATGGGAGACCCAGTACTTC. Its protein product is CSVGTGVWETQYF.

This clonotype was recorded at least ten times. The J gene is TRBJ1-1, the V gene TRBV19; 8 positions agree with TRBD1. The V and J ends lost 5 bases and 11 bases, in that order; junction bases with no gene match: 7. CDR1 is LNHDA, CDR2 SQIVND, per germline (reference sequence). The CDR3 has 12 amino acids. CDR3 nucleotides: TGTGCCAGTAGTCCGGGGACAGGTCGGGCTTTCTTT. Protein sequence: CASSPGTGRAFF.

This clonotype was seen ten or more times. The chain employs TRBV5-6 and TRBJ1-6; a possible D gene is TRBD1 (6 bases). The CDR3 consists of 18 residues. From germline, CDR1 is SGHDT and CDR2 YYEEEE. Trimming took 5 bases from V and 7 from J, leaving 25 bases between them. CDR3 sequence reads: CASRSSVSSGVTNSPLHF. In nucleotides, the CDR3 is TGTGCCAGCAGATCATCGGTCTCATCAGGGGTGACGAATTCACCCCTCCACTTT.

The chain employs TRBV3-1 and TRBJ1-5; no definite D call. The V gene's germline CDR1 is LGHDT and CDR2 YNNKEL (reference sequence). There are 15 residues in the CDR3. Trimming cost V 0 bases and J 1 base, with 7 bases left between them. In DNA, the CDR3 is TGTGCCAGCAGCCAAGATCCAAGGAGCAATCAGCCCCAGCATTTT. Amino acids: CASSQDPRSNQPQHF. Complete variable domain (other parts from reference TRBV3-1 and TRBJ1-5): DTAVSQTPKYLVTQMGNDKSIKCEQNLGHDTMYWYKQDSKKFLKIMFSYNNKELIINETVPNRFSPKSPDKAHLNLHINSLELGDSAVYFCASSQDPRSNQPQHFGDGTRLSIL.

Turning to this clonotype: The conserved final phenylalanine or tryptophan is absent from the CDR3, which likely points to a read error. The chain joins TRBV6-5 to TRBJ1-2; 9 nucleotides agree with TRBD1. Unmatched junction bases numbered 8, after V lost 4 bases and J lost 5 bases. The CDR3 contains 15 residues. Looked up from germline, CDR1 is MNHEY and CDR2 is SVGAGI. CDR3 bases: TGTGCCAGCAGTTTAACAGGGACAGGGCTTTATGGCTACACCCTC. It encodes CASSLTGTGLYGYTL.

This rearrangement joins TRBV12-3 or TRBV12-4 to TRBJ1-3; D gene uncertain. CDR3 size: 15 residues. V lost 3 bases, J lost 0 bases, and 9 bases lay in between. The CDR3 nucleotides are TGTGCCAGCAGTTTTGGGCTCAACTCTGGAAACACCATATATTTT. Encoded protein: CASSFGLNSGNTIYF.

The rearrangement links TRBV29-1 to TRBJ1-1, with D perhaps matching TRBD1 (6 bases). V lost 6 bases to trimming and J lost 5 bases, with 16 bases between them. This CDR3 comprises 13 residues. Per the germline V gene, CDR1 is SQVTM and CDR2 is ANQGSEA. Here the CDR3 reads CSVTRGLTTEAFF. The DNA of the CDR3 is TGCAGCGTCACCCGGGGGCTGACGACTGAAGCTTTCTTT. Full variable domain (outside the CDR3, taken from reference TRBV29-1 and TRBJ1-1): SAVISQKPSRDICQRGTSLTIQCQVDSQVTMMFWYRQQPGQSLTLIATANQGSEATYESGFVIDKFPISRPNLTFSTLTVSNMSPEDSSIYLCSVTRGLTTEAFFGQGTRLTVV.